The source of this T cell receptor (beta chain) is a study of blood T cell repertoires in COVID-19. Background on the study: The United States, Italy and Spain provided the acute and convalescent COVID-19 samples. T cells, B-cell-depleted T cells, or PBMCs supplied cDNA or gDNA.

V lost 2 bases and J 2 bases, leaving 9 bases between the germline ends. The CDR3 loop spans 14 amino acids. Germline values: CDR1 SNHLY, CDR2 FYNNEI. The authors' processing: It was from reference gene primer amplification that nucleated cell counts were estimated. The assay was immunoSEQ multiplex PCR, and TCRdb's table has in-frame clones only and misses some. That table gives V, J and clone size, and the DNA gave D and trimming. The table shows under 200,000 clones, with 85% occurring only once. Seattle patients were enrolled during active infection and followed longitudinally. Sequencing input: peripheral blood. The source is a woman in her forties or fifties with COVID-19, enrolled during active disease. The chain joins TRBV2 to TRBJ1-2, with D unresolved. The chain's CDR3 is CASSERSGNYGYTF. The CDR3 DNA follows: TGTGCCAGCAGTGAAAGGTCCGGGAACTATGGCTACACCTTC.